Sequencing of this T cell receptor beta chain was carried out in a study of cytomegalovirus exposure and HLA in healthy donors. The study's findings and limits: Association with HLA alleles at 0.05 false discovery rate was found for 15,000 to 20,000 TCR beta sequences in a later analysis. Later analysis demonstrated an association between a missense DCLRE1C variant and TCR beta V- and J-gene trimming. In all likelihood, a cluster of highly shared sequence variants was a sequencing artifact. In a later analysis, an Asian-associated ancestry cluster reportedly showed fewer N-insertions than the approximately 700-donor mean.

To note about this clone: The antigen is not known.

Primers for the PCR totalled 60 Vbeta and 13 Jbeta. TCRdb's table, derived via immunoSEQ multiplex PCR, lists solely in-frame clones and lacks some. The sample lists around 120,000 clones, about 82% occurring once. The sequence was collected from a boy younger than 18 in good health and CMV-seronegative. Sequences were obtained from PBMCs.

CDR3 region: CASSLSGRANTGELFF. CDR3 in DNA: TGCGCCAGCAGCCTTAGCGGGAGGGCGAACACCGGGGAGCTGTTTTTT. This chain uses TRBV5-1 with TRBJ2-2; TRBD2 matches at 11 bases. The CDR3 consists of 16 residues. The ends lost 4 bases at V and 0 bases at J; junction bases unmatched: 2. Per germline, CDR1 SGHRS and CDR2 YFSETQ.